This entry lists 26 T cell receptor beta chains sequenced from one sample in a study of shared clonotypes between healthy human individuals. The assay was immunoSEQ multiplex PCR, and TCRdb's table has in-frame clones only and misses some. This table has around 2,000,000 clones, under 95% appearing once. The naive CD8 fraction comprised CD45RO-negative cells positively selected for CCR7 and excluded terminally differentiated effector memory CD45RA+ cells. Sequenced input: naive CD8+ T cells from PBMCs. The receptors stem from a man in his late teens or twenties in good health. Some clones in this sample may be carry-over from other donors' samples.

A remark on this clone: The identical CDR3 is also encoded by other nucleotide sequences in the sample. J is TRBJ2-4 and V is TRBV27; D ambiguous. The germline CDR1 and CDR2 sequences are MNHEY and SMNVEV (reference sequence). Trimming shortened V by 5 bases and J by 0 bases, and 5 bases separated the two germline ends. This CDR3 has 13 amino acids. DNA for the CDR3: TGTGCCAGCAGTCCCCTAGCCAAAAACATTCAGTACTTC. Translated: CASSPLAKNIQYF.

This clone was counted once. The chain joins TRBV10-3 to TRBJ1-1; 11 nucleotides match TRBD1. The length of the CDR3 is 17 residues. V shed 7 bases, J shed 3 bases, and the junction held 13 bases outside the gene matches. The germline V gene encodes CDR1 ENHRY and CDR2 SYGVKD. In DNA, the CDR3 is TGTGCCATCACCCGCGAGGACAGGGGGCCGGGGGACACTGAAGCTTTCTTT. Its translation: CAITREDRGPGDTEAFF.

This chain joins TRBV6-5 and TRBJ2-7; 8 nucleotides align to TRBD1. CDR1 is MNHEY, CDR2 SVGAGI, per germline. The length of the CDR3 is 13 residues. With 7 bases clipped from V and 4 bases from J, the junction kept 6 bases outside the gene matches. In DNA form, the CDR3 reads TGTGCCAGCACCCCCGACAGGGGATACGAGCAGTACTTC. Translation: CASTPDRGYEQYF.

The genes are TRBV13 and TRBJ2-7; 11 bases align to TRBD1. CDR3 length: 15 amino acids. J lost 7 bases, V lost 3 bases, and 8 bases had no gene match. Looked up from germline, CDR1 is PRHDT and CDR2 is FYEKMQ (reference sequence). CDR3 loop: CASSFTGQGAGEQYF. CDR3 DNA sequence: TGTGCCAGCAGCTTTACTGGACAGGGGGCAGGAGAGCAGTACTTC.

CDR3 sequence: CASSRDQGIEQFF. The DNA of the CDR3 is TGTGCCAGCAGCCGAGACCAGGGGATTGAGCAGTTCTTC. The V gene is TRBV27, the J gene TRBJ2-1; possible D gene TRBD1, 6 bases. V shed 6 bases and J shed 9 bases, with 15 bases lying between them. The germline CDR1 and CDR2 sequences are MNHEY and SMNVEV (reference sequence). The CDR3 runs 13 residues.

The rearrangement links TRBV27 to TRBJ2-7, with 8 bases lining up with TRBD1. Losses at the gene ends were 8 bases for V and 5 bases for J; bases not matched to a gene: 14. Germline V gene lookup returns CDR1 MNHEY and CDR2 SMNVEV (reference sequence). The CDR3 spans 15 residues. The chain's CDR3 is CASRIDRGATNEQYF. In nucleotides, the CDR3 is TGTGCCAGCCGTATTGACAGGGGCGCAACCAACGAGCAGTACTTC.

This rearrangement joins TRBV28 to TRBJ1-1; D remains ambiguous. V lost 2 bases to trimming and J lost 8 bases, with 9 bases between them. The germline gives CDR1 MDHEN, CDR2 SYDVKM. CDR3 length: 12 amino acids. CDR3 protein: CASSLPAGEAFF. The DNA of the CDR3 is TGTGCCAGCAGTTTACCCGCCGGGGAAGCTTTCTTT.

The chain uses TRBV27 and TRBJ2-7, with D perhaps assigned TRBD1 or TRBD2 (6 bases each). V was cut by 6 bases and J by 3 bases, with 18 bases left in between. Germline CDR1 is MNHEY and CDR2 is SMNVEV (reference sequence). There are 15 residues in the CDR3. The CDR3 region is CASRGGWGLSYEQYF. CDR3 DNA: TGTGCCAGCAGAGGGGGGTGGGGTCTTAGCTACGAGCAGTACTTC.

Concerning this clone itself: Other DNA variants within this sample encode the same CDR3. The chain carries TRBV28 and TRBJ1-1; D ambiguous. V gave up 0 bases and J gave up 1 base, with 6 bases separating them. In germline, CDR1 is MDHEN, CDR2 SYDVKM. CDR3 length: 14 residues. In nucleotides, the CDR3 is TGTGCCAGCAGTTTATGGGGTAAGAACACTGAAGCTTTCTTT. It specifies CASSLWGKNTEAFF.

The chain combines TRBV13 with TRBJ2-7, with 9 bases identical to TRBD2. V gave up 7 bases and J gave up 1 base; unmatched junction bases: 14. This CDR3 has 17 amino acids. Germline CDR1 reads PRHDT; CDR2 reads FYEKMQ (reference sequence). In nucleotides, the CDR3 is TGTGCCAGCAACCCCATTAGCGGGAGCATTTCATCCTACGAGCAGTACTTC. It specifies CASNPISGSISSYEQYF.

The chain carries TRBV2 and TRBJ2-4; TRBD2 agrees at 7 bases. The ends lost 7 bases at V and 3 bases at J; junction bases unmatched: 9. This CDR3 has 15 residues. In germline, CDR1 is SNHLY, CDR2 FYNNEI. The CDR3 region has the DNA TGTGCCAGCATGGGGAGGGACCACAGCAAAAACATTCAGTACTTC. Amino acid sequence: CASMGRDHSKNIQYF.

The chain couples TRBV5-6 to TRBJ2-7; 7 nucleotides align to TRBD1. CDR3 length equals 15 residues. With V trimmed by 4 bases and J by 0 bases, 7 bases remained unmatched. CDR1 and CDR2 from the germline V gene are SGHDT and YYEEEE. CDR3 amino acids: CASSRTGVGSYEQYF. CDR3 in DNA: TGTGCCAGCAGCCGGACAGGCGTTGGCTCCTACGAGCAGTACTTC. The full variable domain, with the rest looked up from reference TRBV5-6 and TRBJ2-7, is DAGVTQSPTHLIKTRGQQVTLRCSPKSGHDTVSWYQQALGQGPQFIFQYYEEEERQRGNFPDRFSGHQFPNYSSELNVNALLLGDSALYLCASSRTGVGSYEQYFGPGTRLTVT.

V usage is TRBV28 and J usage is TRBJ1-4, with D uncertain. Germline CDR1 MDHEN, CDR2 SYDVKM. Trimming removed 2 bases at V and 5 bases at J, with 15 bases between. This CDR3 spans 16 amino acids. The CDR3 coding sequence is TGTGCCAGCAGTTTAAACGGTGCACCGGGGAATGAAAAACTGTTTTTT. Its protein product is CASSLNGAPGNEKLFF.

CDR3: CASSVGGAPTDTQYF. For the CDR3, the DNA is TGTGCCAGCAGCGTAGGGGGGGCGCCCACAGATACGCAGTATTTT. The V gene is TRBV9, the J gene TRBJ2-3, with D perhaps TRBD1 or TRBD2 (6 bases each). Germline V gives CDR1 SGDLS, CDR2 YYNGEE. This CDR3 contains 15 residues. V lost 0 bases to trimming and J lost 2 bases, with 10 bases between them.

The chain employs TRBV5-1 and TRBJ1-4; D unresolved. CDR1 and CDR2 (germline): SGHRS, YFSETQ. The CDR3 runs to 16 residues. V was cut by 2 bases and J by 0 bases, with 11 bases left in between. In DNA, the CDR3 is TGCGCCAGCAGCTTAATTACACCCGCAACTAATGAAAAACTGTTTTTT. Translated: CASSLITPATNEKLFF.

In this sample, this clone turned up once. The CDR3 DNA follows: TGTGCCAGCAGCTCGGGGGGCTTGAGCTCCTACGAGCAGTACTTC. Protein sequence: CASSSGGLSSYEQYF. The chain links TRBV7-9 to TRBJ2-7; weak D call: TRBD2 (7 bases). The V and J ends lost 4 bases and 0 bases respectively, with 13 bases between them. Per the germline V gene, CDR1 is SEHNR and CDR2 is FQNEAQ (reference sequence). The CDR3 sequence is 15 residues long.

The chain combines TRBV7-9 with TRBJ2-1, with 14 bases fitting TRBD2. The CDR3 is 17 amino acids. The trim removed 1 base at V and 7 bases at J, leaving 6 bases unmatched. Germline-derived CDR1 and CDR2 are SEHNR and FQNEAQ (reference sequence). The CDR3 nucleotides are TGTGCCAGCAGCTTAGGAGGGGGGACTAGCGGGAGAAATGAGCAGTTCTTC. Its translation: CASSLGGGTSGRNEQFF.

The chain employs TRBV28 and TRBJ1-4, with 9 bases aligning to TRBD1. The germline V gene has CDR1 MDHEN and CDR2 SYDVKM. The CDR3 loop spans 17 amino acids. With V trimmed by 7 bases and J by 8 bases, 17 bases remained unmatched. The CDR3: CASTPPRTGAGGEKLFF. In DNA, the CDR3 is TGTGCCAGCACCCCTCCTAGGACAGGGGCGGGCGGGGAAAAACTGTTTTTT.

The chain's CDR3 is CASSIRSGRALEQFF. CDR3 in DNA: TGTGCCAGTAGTATTCGTAGCGGGAGGGCCCTTGAGCAGTTCTTC. The chain has TRBV19 and TRBJ2-1, with 11 bases matching TRBD2. The CDR3 is made up of 15 amino acids. Trimming removed 3 bases from V and 9 bases from J; junction bases left unmatched: 7. CDR1 and CDR2 from the germline V gene are LNHDA and SQIVND (reference sequence).

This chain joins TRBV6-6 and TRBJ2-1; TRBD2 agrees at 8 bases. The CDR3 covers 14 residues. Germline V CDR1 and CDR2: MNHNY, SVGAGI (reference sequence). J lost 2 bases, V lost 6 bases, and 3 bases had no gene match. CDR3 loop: CASSPLAAYNEQFF. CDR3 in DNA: TGTGCCAGCAGCCCACTAGCGGCCTACAATGAGCAGTTCTTC.

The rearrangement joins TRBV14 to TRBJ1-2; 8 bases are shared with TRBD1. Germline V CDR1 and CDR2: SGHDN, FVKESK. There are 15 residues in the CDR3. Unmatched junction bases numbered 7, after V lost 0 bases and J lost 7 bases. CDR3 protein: CASSQDGDRRGGYTF. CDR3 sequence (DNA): TGTGCCAGCAGCCAAGATGGGGACAGGAGGGGTGGCTACACCTTC.

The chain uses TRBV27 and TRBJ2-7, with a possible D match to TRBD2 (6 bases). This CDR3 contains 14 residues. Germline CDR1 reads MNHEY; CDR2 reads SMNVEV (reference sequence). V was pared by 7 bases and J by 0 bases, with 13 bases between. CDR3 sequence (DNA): TGTGCCAGCACCACCGGGGGTAACTCCTACGAGCAGTACTTC. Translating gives CASTTGGNSYEQYF.

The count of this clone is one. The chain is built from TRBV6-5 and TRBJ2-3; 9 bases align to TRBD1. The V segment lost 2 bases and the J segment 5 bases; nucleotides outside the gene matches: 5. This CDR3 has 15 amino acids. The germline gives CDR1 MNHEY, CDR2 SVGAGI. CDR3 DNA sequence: TGTGCCAGCAGTTACAACAGGGGGCTGTTAGATACGCAGTATTTT. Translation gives CASSYNRGLLDTQYF.

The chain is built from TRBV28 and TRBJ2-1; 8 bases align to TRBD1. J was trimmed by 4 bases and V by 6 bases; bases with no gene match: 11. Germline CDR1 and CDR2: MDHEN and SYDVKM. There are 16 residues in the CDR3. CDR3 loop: CASRAQRTGFYNEQFF. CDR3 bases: TGTGCCAGCAGGGCCCAGAGGACAGGGTTTTACAATGAGCAGTTCTTC. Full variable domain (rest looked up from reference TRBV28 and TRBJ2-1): DVKVTQSSRYLVKRTGEKVFLECVQDMDHENMFWYRQDPGLGLRLIYFSYDVKMKEKGDIPEGYSVSREKKERFSLILESASTNQTSMYLCASRAQRTGFYNEQFFGPGTRLTVL.

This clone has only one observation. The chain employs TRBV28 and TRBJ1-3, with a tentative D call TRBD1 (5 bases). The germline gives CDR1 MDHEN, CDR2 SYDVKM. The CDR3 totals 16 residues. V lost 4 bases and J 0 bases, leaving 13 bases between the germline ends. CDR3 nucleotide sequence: TGTGCCAGCAGTTGGAGTCAGGGATTCTCTGGAAACACCATATATTTT. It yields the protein CASSWSQGFSGNTIYF.

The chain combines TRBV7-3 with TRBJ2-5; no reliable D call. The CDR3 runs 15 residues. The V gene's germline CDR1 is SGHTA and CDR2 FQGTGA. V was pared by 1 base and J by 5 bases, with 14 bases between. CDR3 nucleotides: TGTGCCAGCAGCTTAATTGCGGCCCCCAGGGAGACCCAGTACTTC. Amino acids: CASSLIAAPRETQYF.